This TCR beta chain was captured in a study of PD-L1 blockade in urothelial cancer. The assay was immunoSEQ multiplex PCR, and TCRdb's table has in-frame clones only and misses some. The repertoire holds about 51,000 clones, with approximately 86% as singletons. Sequenced here: PBMCs, sampled around atezolizumab (anti-PD-L1) treatment. The receptor's source is a man aged 55 to 69 with urothelial cancer.

CDR3 protein: CASSLRQGDGYTF. The CDR3 nucleotides are TGTGCCAGCAGCTTGAGGCAGGGCGATGGCTACACCTTC. The chain combines TRBV5-6 with TRBJ1-2; tentative D call: TRBD1 (5 bases). V lost 1 base and J 6 bases, leaving 10 bases between the germline ends. The germline CDR1 and CDR2 sequences are SGHDT and YYEEEE. The length of the CDR3 is 13 residues.